Below are 21 T cell receptor beta chains sequenced from a single sample in a study of blood T cell repertoires in COVID-19 (dated by TCRdb to the early 2020s). The library was obtained by the immunoSEQ multiplex PCR assay. TCRdb re-hosts the immuneACCESS table, in-frame sequences only. Its copies lack some clones; in the studies checked, an unresolved V gene accounts for under half of them, and the cause for the rest is not known. Present in this sample are 100,000 or so clones, around 87% of which were seen just once. Together, the top ten hold roughly 21% of the sample. Sample: peripheral blood. All receptors come from a human donor in a cohort sampled during active COVID-19.

V and J are TRBV3-1 (or the pseudogene TRBV3-2) and TRBJ2-4, with 9 bases that match TRBD2. CDR1 is LGHDT, CDR2 YNNKEL, per germline (reference sequence). This CDR3 region has 17 residues. V shed 1 base and J 4 bases; nucleotides not matched to a gene: 8. DNA of the CDR3: TGTGCCAGCAGCCAAGTTTTACTAGCGGGCGGGAAAAACATTCAGTACTTC. It is translated as CASSQVLLAGGKNIQYF.

This chain joins TRBV19 and TRBJ1-4, with no clear D. V lost 2 bases to trimming and J lost 4 bases, with 8 bases between them. The germline V gene encodes CDR1 LNHDA and CDR2 SQIVND (reference sequence). CDR3 size: 14 residues. In nucleotides, the CDR3 is TGTGCCAGTAGTATAAACAGCCTTAATGAAAAACTGTTTTTT. It specifies CASSINSLNEKLFF.

The chain carries TRBV20-1 and TRBJ2-1, with 8 bases that match TRBD2. Germline CDR1 is DFQATT and CDR2 is SNEGSKA (reference sequence). The CDR3 totals 17 residues. Losses at the gene ends were 3 bases for V and 6 bases for J; bases not matched to a gene: 16. The CDR3 is CSASYIGLAHMGNEQFF. The CDR3 bases are TGCAGTGCTAGTTATATTGGACTAGCCCATATGGGCAATGAGCAGTTCTTC.

V gene TRBV6-6 combines with J gene TRBJ2-7; 13 bases match TRBD2. CDR1 is MNHNY and CDR2 is SVGAGI in the germline V gene (reference sequence). The J segment lost 2 bases and the V segment lost 11 bases, leaving 3 bases of the junction unmatched. This CDR3 has 13 amino acids. This chain's CDR3 is CASGLAGAYEQYF. The CDR3 DNA is TGTGCCTCCGGACTAGCGGGAGCCTACGAGCAGTACTTC.

The chain recombines TRBV7-3 with TRBJ2-2; D might be TRBD1 (6 bases). With 4 bases removed from V and 4 bases from J, the gap between germline ends came to 10 bases. The CDR3 loop spans 14 amino acids. Germline CDR1 SGHTA, CDR2 FQGTGA. For the CDR3, the DNA is TGTGCCAGCAGCTCTCAGGGGACCACCGGGGAGCTGTTTTTT. Translation: CASSSQGTTGELFF.

The V gene is TRBV4-2, the J gene TRBJ2-5, with 9 bases that match TRBD1. V was clipped by 5 bases and J by 3 bases; unmatched bases: 10. Looked up from germline, CDR1 is LGHNA and CDR2 is YNFKEQ. The CDR3 extends over 16 amino acids. CDR3 sequence: CASSEIQQGAEETQYF. CDR3 nucleotides: TGTGCCAGCAGCGAAATACAACAGGGGGCAGAAGAGACCCAGTACTTC.

J is TRBJ2-1 and V is TRBV7-2; 10 bases align to TRBD2. J was trimmed by 3 bases and V by 3 bases; bases with no gene match: 2. The germline gives CDR1 SGHTA, CDR2 FQGNSA. This CDR3 spans 15 amino acids. The CDR3 is CASSLRTSGYNEQFF. Written as DNA, the CDR3 is TGTGCCAGCAGCTTGCGGACTAGCGGCTACAATGAGCAGTTCTTC.

This chain links TRBV19 with TRBJ2-7; 13 nucleotides match TRBD2. Germline CDR1 reads LNHDA; CDR2 reads SQIVND (reference sequence). CDR3 length: 17 residues. With V trimmed by 5 bases and J by 6 bases, 13 bases remained unmatched. CDR3 amino acids: CASSRKGTSGAHGEQYF. CDR3 nucleotides: TGTGCCAGTAGTCGCAAAGGGACTAGCGGGGCCCATGGCGAGCAGTACTTC.

This chain joins TRBV28 and TRBJ2-7, with 7 bases that match TRBD1. The CDR3 covers 15 residues. Germline CDR1 and CDR2: MDHEN and SYDVKM. V was pared by 2 bases and J by 3 bases, with 7 bases of the junction left unmatched. This chain's CDR3 is CASSLVKGQHYEQYF. CDR3 DNA: TGTGCCAGCAGTTTAGTTAAGGGACAGCACTACGAGCAGTACTTC.

This chain connects TRBV28 to TRBJ2-5; D perhaps matches TRBD2 (7 bases). Deletions cut 2 bases from V and 3 bases from J, with 19 bases between. From germline, CDR1 is MDHEN and CDR2 SYDVKM. This CDR3 spans 17 amino acids. The CDR3 reads CASSLLGGGGMEETQYF. The CDR3 coding sequence is TGTGCCAGCAGTTTACTAGGGGGAGGGGGAATGGAAGAGACCCAGTACTTC.

The chain joins TRBV14 to TRBJ1-1; 8 positions agree with TRBD1. The CDR3 consists of 13 residues. V lost 6 bases and J lost 4; bases outside the gene matches: 4. Germline V gives CDR1 SGHDN, CDR2 FVKESK. The CDR3 DNA reads TGTGCCAGCAGTGGAACAGGGGGCACTGAAGCTTTCTTT. The encoded protein is CASSGTGGTEAFF.

V and J are TRBV10-2 and TRBJ2-7; 8 bases are a match to TRBD1. After removal of 9 bases from V and 3 bases from J, the junction contained 7 bases not matched to a gene. The CDR3 consists of 13 residues. Germline CDR1 is WSHSY and CDR2 is SAAADI. The CDR3 region is CASLRDRLYEQYF. As DNA, the CDR3 is TGCGCCAGTCTCCGGGACAGGCTCTACGAGCAGTACTTC.

This chain uses TRBV19 with TRBJ2-7; 8 positions match TRBD1. The CDR3 runs to 15 residues. Germline V gene sequence: CDR1 LNHDA, CDR2 SQIVND (reference sequence). V shed 6 bases and J 2 bases; nucleotides not matched to a gene: 9. CDR3 sequence reads: CASRNRGTGTYEQYF. CDR3 bases: TGTGCCAGTAGAAATCGCGGGACAGGAACCTACGAGCAGTACTTC. The whole variable domain, remainder taken from reference TRBV19 and TRBJ2-7, is DGGITQSPKYLFRKEGQNVTLSCEQNLNHDAMYWYRQDPGQGLRLIYYSQIVNDFQKGDIAEGYSVSREKKESFPLTVTSAQKNPTAFYLCASRNRGTGTYEQYFGPGTRLTVT.

This chain connects TRBV9 to TRBJ2-7, with 7 bases fitting TRBD1. The germline V gene has CDR1 SGDLS and CDR2 YYNGEE. V shed 2 bases and J 4 bases; nucleotides not matched to a gene: 12. This CDR3 comprises 16 residues. CDR3 nucleotides: TGTGCCAGCAGCGTGGACGAGGGGACAGAAGTTTACGAGCAGTACTTC. Translating it yields CASSVDEGTEVYEQYF.

CDR3 coding DNA: TGCGCCAGCAGCCGGACCAGGGGGAATGGCTACACCTTC. Amino acids: CASSRTRGNGYTF. V and J are TRBV4-3 and TRBJ1-2; 7 bases are a match to TRBD1. CDR1 and CDR2 (germline): LGHNA, YSLEER. V trimming: 4 bases; J trimming: 6 bases; junction bases outside the gene matches: 5. The CDR3 runs to 13 residues.

The chain has TRBV19 and TRBJ1-5; TRBD1 is a possible D gene (6 bases). The length of the CDR3 is 16 residues. Deletions cut 4 bases from V and 5 bases from J, with 18 bases between. Germline assignment: CDR1 LNHDA and CDR2 SQIVND (reference sequence). CDR3 nucleotides: TGTGCCAGTAGTAGAGTTCTAGGGGACAACTATCAGCCCCAGCATTTT. It encodes CASSRVLGDNYQPQHF.

This sequence joins TRBV2 and TRBJ2-3; a possible D gene is TRBD2 (5 bases). The CDR3 totals 14 residues. Germline V CDR1 and CDR2: SNHLY, FYNNEI. Deletions cut 10 bases from V and 3 bases from J, with 17 bases between. Written as DNA, the CDR3 is TGTGCCACTAAAGAAGGGAGAGGTACAGATACGCAGTATTTT. Translation: CATKEGRGTDTQYF.

The chain employs TRBV6-5 and TRBJ2-3; 7 nucleotides align to TRBD2. CDR3 size: 15 residues. From germline, CDR1 is MNHEY and CDR2 SVGAGI. V gave up 7 bases and J gave up 0 bases; unmatched junction bases: 7. The CDR3 loop is CASKALAYSTDTQYF. CDR3 in DNA: TGTGCCAGCAAGGCACTAGCGTATAGCACAGATACGCAGTATTTT.

This clone appeared once. This chain uses TRBV11-2 with TRBJ2-7, with D hard to call. The CDR3 is made up of 13 amino acids. CDR1 is SGHAT, CDR2 FQNNGV, per germline. Trimming took off 1 base at V and 7 bases at J, with 11 bases between the two ends. CDR3 bases: TGTGCCAGCAGCTTAGTACCCAAGCGTGAGCAGTACTTC. Amino acid sequence: CASSLVPKREQYF.

The rearrangement links TRBV5-1 to TRBJ2-5; D not certain. Trimming stripped 4 bases from V and 2 bases from J, with 18 bases between. Germline V gene lookup returns CDR1 SGHRS and CDR2 YFSETQ. This CDR3 has 16 residues. The CDR3 DNA reads as TGCGCCAGCAGCCTGAGACTCGCATCGAGGCAAGAGACCCAGTACTTC. Protein product: CASSLRLASRQETQYF.

The chain couples TRBV7-9 to TRBJ2-5; D uncertain. CDR1 is SEHNR and CDR2 is FQNEAQ in the germline V gene (reference sequence). The germline V and J ends were trimmed by 1 base and 5 bases, with 5 bases remaining between them. CDR3 size: 12 residues. CDR3 DNA: TGTGCCAGCAGCTTAGTGGAGGAGACCCAGTACTTC. The encoded protein is CASSLVEETQYF.